The T cell receptor beta chain described here comes from a study of blood T cell repertoires in COVID-19. This table comes from immunoSEQ multiplex PCR, and its TCRdb copy is limited to in-frame clones, with some not included. Among approximately 150,000 clones listed, over 70% were seen once. This clone was seen a single time. CDR1 and CDR2 (germline): SGHNT, YYREEE (reference sequence). The CDR3 is 16 residues long. The germline V and J ends were trimmed by 4 bases and 4 bases, with 20 bases remaining between them. The specimen was PBMCs or T cells enriched from blood (not recorded which). The chain employs TRBV5-4 and TRBJ1-1, with unresolved D. The TCR was taken from a man between 65 and 85 years old who had been exposed to COVID-19. The DNA of the CDR3 is TGTGCCAGCAGCCGCCCGACGGCTGGGCCCGGCACTGAAGCTTTCTTT. Translation gives CASSRPTAGPGTEAFF.